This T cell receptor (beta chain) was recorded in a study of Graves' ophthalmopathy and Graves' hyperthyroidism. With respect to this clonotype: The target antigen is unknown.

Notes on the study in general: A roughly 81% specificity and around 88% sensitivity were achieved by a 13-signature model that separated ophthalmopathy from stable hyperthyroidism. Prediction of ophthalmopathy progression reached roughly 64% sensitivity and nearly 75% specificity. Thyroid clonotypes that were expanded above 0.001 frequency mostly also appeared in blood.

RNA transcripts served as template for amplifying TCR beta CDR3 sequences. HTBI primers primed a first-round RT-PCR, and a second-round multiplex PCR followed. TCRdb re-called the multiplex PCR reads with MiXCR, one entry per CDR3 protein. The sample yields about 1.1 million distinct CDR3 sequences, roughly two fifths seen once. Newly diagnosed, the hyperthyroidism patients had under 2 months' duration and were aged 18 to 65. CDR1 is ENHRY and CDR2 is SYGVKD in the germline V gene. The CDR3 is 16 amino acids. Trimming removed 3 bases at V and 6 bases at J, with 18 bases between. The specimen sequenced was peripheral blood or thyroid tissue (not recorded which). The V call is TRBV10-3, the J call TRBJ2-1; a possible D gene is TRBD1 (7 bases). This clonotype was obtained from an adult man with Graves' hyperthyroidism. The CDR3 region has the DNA TGTGCCATCAGTGACCCAGCCTCAGGGGGAGGCAATGAGCAGTTCTTC. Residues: CAISDPASGGGNEQFF.